These 3 T cell receptor beta chains were all obtained from the same sample, sequenced in a study of T cell repertoires in cytomegalovirus infection (dated by TCRdb to 2018 to 2020). The instrument given in TCRdb is Illumina HiSeq 1500. TCRdb trimmed public reads at Q25 via fastp, called clones via MiXCR and kept in-frame beta chains. One record per CDR3 amino acid sequence lists the most common genes and DNA. The sample profile shows 54,000 or so distinct CDR3 sequences; about a third of them were found once. The ten largest clones capture roughly 70% of the sample. Their antigens remain unidentified. Sequencing was carried out using PBMCs, sequenced either directly or after in vitro stimulation (not recorded which). Receptor source: a human donor in good health (CMV status not recorded). Some clones in this sample may be carry-over from other donors' samples.

V is TRBV19 and J is TRBJ2-3; D perhaps matches TRBD2 (7 bases). From germline, CDR1 is LNHDA and CDR2 SQIVND (reference sequence). The CDR3 spans 14 residues. V lost 2 bases to trimming and J lost 3 bases, with 9 bases between them. The CDR3 sequence is CASSIRGGTDTQYF. The CDR3 DNA sequence: TGTGCCAGTAGTATAAGGGGGGGAACAGATACGCAGTATTTT.

This clonotype has a count of ten or more. The rearrangement links TRBV7-2 to TRBJ2-7, with 10 nucleotides matching TRBD2. The CDR3 extends over 20 amino acids. Germline CDR1 SGHTA, CDR2 FQGNSA. The trim removed 7 bases at V and 4 bases at J, leaving 25 bases unmatched. DNA for the CDR3: TGTGCCAGCAACACACCCCCGGGACTAGCGTTGGAGTGGCCAATTTACGAGCAGTACTTC. This sequence encodes CASNTPPGLALEWPIYEQYF.

This chain uses TRBV5-5 with TRBJ2-7, with D possibly being TRBD2 (5 bases). In germline, CDR1 is SGHKS, CDR2 YYEKEE (reference sequence). The V and J ends lost 10 bases and 2 bases respectively, with 22 bases between them. This CDR3 has 15 amino acids. In DNA, the CDR3 is TGTGCCTCTCAGCGGACGTCCGCGACCACCTACGAGCAGTACTTC. This gives the protein CASQRTSATTYEQYF.